This TCR beta chain was obtained from a study of blood T cell repertoires in COVID-19. Study-level background: Samples taken during acute and convalescent COVID-19 were collected in the United States, Italy and Spain.

This clone was seen a handful of times. Study processing details: Estimation of nucleated cell counts relied on the amplification of reference gene primers. TCRdb keeps only in-frame clones here, not all; method: immunoSEQ multiplex PCR. V and J calls and clone size come straight from that table; D and trimming were deduced from the DNA. Among roughly 200,000 clones listed, around 80% were seen once. The CDR3 length is 13 residues. CDR1 and CDR2 from the germline V gene are MGHDK and SYGVNS. Trimming stripped 6 bases from V and 3 bases from J, with 11 bases between. The TCR originated in a woman aged 80 or over with active or convalescent COVID-19. The gene calls are TRBV25-1 and TRBJ1-1, with TRBD1 as a possible D gene (6 bases). The sample was peripheral blood. In nucleotides, the CDR3 is TGTGCCAGCAGCCCCCGACAGGACACTGAAGCTTTCTTT. It encodes CASSPRQDTEAFF.